This TCR beta chain was recovered during a study of shared clonotypes between healthy human individuals. Donors, healthy HIV-negative adults, lacked recent acute infections or vaccinations. V was pared by 2 bases and J by 3 bases, with 3 bases of the junction left unmatched. CDR1 is MDHEN and CDR2 is SYDVKM in the germline V gene. The CDR3 is made up of 15 amino acids. TCRdb's table, derived via immunoSEQ multiplex PCR, lists solely in-frame clones and lacks some. Counted here are about 520,000 clones, 60% to 80% occurring once; the ten biggest clones make up around 12%. The specimen was PBMCs. The chain carries TRBV28 and TRBJ1-4; TRBD1 aligns across 7 bases. This clonotype originated in a woman aged 40 to 55 in good health. Some clones in this sample may be carry-over from other donors' samples. The CDR3 coding sequence is TGTGCCAGCAGTTTAGAGGGGACAGCTAATGAAAAACTGTTTTTT. Encoded protein: CASSLEGTANEKLFF.